These 9 T cell receptor beta chains originate from one sample sequenced in a study of blood T cell repertoires in COVID-19. Libraries were prepared by immunoSEQ multiplex PCR; TCRdb keeps only in-frame clonotypes and omits some of them. The sample shows around 130,000 clones, about 83% of them seen only once. Sequencing used peripheral blood. The receptors stem from a man in his fifties or sixties with acute or convalescent COVID-19.

This CDR3 reads CASCRDRGFNEQFF. CDR3 in DNA: TGTGCCAGCTGCCGGGACAGGGGGTTCAATGAGCAGTTCTTC. The chain joins TRBV2 to TRBJ2-1, with 11 bases aligning to TRBD1. The CDR3 runs 14 residues. V lost 8 bases, J lost 6 bases, and 6 bases stayed unmatched. Germline V CDR1 and CDR2: SNHLY, FYNNEI.

This chain joins TRBV7-2 and TRBJ2-7; D may be TRBD1 (6 bases). Germline V gene lookup returns CDR1 SGHTA and CDR2 FQGNSA. The length of the CDR3 is 11 residues. The germline V and J ends were trimmed by 6 bases and 4 bases, with 7 bases remaining between them. CDR3: CASRGQYEQYF. CDR3 nucleotides: TGTGCCAGCAGAGGACAGTACGAGCAGTACTTC.

This clone has only a few counts. V is TRBV7-9 and J is TRBJ2-1; 7 bases align to TRBD1. With 1 base clipped from V and 6 bases from J, the junction kept 3 bases outside the gene matches. CDR1 is SEHNR and CDR2 is FQNEAQ in the germline V gene (reference sequence). The CDR3 loop spans 14 amino acids. As DNA, the CDR3 is TGTGCCAGCAGCTTAGGACAGGGACGCAATGAGCAGTTCTTC. Translated: CASSLGQGRNEQFF.

The chain is built from TRBV11-3 and TRBJ2-1; weak D call: TRBD2 (5 bases). Germline V gene sequence: CDR1 SGHNT, CDR2 YENEEA. Trimming removed 4 bases from V and 0 bases from J, with 7 bases in between. CDR3 size: 14 residues. In nucleotides, the CDR3 is TGTGCCAGCAGCTCGGGAAGCTCCTACAATGAGCAGTTCTTC. This codes for CASSSGSSYNEQFF.

This sequence joins TRBV14 and TRBJ1-6; D gene unclear. In germline, CDR1 is SGHDN, CDR2 FVKESK. The CDR3 totals 14 residues. Between the trimmed V and J ends, which lost 0 bases and 7 bases, there was a span of 7 bases. The CDR3: CASSQETPNSPLHF. The CDR3, as DNA: TGTGCCAGCAGCCAAGAGACACCGAATTCACCCCTCCACTTT.

The chain has TRBV19 and TRBJ2-2; TRBD1 might be the D (5 bases). The V and J ends lost 4 bases and 7 bases respectively, with 10 bases between them. CDR1 is LNHDA, CDR2 SQIVND, per germline (reference sequence). The CDR3 has 13 residues. Written as DNA, the CDR3 is TGTGCCAGTAGTACGAATAGGGGCGGGGAGCTGTTTTTT. Protein: CASSTNRGGELFF.

V gene TRBV7-2 combines with J gene TRBJ2-1, with D maybe TRBD1 (6 bases). This CDR3 has 16 amino acids. The V end was cut by 0 bases, the J end by 9 bases, with 18 bases between. In germline, CDR1 is SGHTA, CDR2 FQGNSA. CDR3 amino acids: CASSLAGGRGRSEQFF. CDR3 coding DNA: TGTGCCAGCAGCTTAGCCGGCGGCAGGGGTCGAAGTGAGCAGTTCTTC.

Comments on this clone: Different DNA sequences within this sample yield the same CDR3. The rearrangement joins TRBV7-2 to TRBJ2-1; D unclear. Per the germline V gene, CDR1 is SGHTA and CDR2 is FQGNSA. Trimming removed 0 bases at V and 0 bases at J, with 9 bases between. The CDR3 length is 16 residues. CDR3 in DNA: TGTGCCAGCAGCTTAGCGGCCTCTAGCTCCTACAATGAGCAGTTCTTC. This sequence encodes CASSLAASSSYNEQFF.

The rearrangement joins TRBV7-2 to TRBJ2-7; D is possibly TRBD1 (6 bases). The CDR3 is made up of 15 amino acids. Germline CDR1 reads SGHTA; CDR2 reads FQGNSA. Trimming took off 3 bases at V and 0 bases at J, with 12 bases between the two ends. The CDR3 protein is CASSFQGSSSYEQYF. The CDR3 coding sequence is TGTGCCAGCAGCTTCCAGGGGTCCAGCTCCTACGAGCAGTACTTC.